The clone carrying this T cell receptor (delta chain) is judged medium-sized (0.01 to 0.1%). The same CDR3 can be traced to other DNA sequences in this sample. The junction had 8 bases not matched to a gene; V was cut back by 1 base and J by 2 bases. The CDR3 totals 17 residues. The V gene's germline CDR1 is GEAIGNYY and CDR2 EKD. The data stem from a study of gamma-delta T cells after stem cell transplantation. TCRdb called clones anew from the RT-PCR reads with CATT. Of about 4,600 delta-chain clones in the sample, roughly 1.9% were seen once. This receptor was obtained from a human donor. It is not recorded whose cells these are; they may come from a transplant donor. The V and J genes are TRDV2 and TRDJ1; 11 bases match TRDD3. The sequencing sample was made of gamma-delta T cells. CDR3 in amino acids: CACDTLLGDKVTDKLIF. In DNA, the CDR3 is TGTGCCTGTGACACGCTACTGGGGGATAAAGTTACCGATAAACTCATCTTT.